This T cell receptor (beta chain) emerged from a study of T cell repertoires in cytomegalovirus infection (dated by TCRdb to about 2019). With respect to the entire study: The HLA type of each donor mattered for the analysis, because public TCR beta signatures pointed to carriage of CMV infection along with the matching HLA type. General study outcomes and caveats: In both this cohort and an independent cohort of a few hundred donors, the cumulative frequency of public TCR beta family members distinguished carriers of CMV infection plus the relevant HLA type. The ex vivo response was dominated by HLA-C-restricted CMV-specific TCR beta clonotypes, which also provided the single most frequent clonotype in two of eight donors.

With regard to this clonotype: There is no known antigen for this receptor. No much larger clone exists at a distance of one base, and base qualities are not known.

The listed sequencing device is Illumina HiSeq 1500. TCRdb reran the public reads through fastp at Q25 and MiXCR, keeping productive beta chains. When rows share a CDR3 protein, they turn into one entry using the most common DNA and genes. Counted in this sample were 290,000 or so distinct CDR3 sequences; roughly 24% of them appeared once. Approximately 15% of the sample belongs to the ten largest clones. V has 5 bases trimmed and J has 2 bases trimmed; junction bases matching no gene number 11. The CDR1 and CDR2 encoded by the germline V gene (reference sequence) are LNHDA and SQIVND. The CDR3 has 17 amino acids, counting the end cysteine and phenylalanine. This entry keeps only the CDR3 DNA: 51 bases, framed from base 1.

The rearrangement joined TRBV19 to TRBJ2-1; TRBD1 agrees with 8 junctional bases. This receptor was identified in a human donor in good health (CMV status not recorded). Some clones in this sample may be carry-over from other donors' samples. The source material was PBMCs. The CDR3 protein sequence reads: CASSPGTGDTAYNEQFF. At the DNA level, the sequence is TGTGCCAGTAGTCCCGGGACAGGTGATACAGCCTACAATGAGCAGTTCTTC.